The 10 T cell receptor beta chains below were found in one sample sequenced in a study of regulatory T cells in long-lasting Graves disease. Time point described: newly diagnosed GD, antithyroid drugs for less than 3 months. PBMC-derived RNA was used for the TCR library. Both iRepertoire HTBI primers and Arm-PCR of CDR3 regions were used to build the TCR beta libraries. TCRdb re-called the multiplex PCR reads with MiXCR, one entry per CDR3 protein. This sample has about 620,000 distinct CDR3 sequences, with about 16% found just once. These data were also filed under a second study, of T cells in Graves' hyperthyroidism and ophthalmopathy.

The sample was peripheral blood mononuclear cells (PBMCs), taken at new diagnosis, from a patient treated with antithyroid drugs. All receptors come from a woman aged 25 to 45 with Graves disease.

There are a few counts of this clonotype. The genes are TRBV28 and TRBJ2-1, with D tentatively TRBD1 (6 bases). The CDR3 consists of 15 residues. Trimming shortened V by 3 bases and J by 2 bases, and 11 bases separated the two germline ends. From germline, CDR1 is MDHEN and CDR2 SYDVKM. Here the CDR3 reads CASSFRRTAYNEQFF. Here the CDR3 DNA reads TGTGCCAGCAGTTTTCGCCGGACAGCCTACAATGAGCAGTTCTTC.

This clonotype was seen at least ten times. CDR3 DNA: TGTGCCAGCAGTTTTCTGAGCGGGAGGGCCTACAATGAGCAGTTCTTC. Amino acid sequence: CASSFLSGRAYNEQFF. V usage is TRBV27 and J usage is TRBJ2-1; 10 positions agree with TRBD2. V lost 3 bases and J lost 2; bases outside the gene matches: 4. The CDR3 is made up of 16 amino acids. Germline lookup yields CDR1 MNHEY and CDR2 SMNVEV (reference sequence).

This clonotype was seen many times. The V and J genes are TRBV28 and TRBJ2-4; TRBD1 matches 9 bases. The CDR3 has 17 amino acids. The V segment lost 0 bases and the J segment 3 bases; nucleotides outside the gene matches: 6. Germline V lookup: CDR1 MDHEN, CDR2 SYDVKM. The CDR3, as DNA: TGTGCCAGCAGTTTATGGGGGGACAGGGTGGACAAAAACATTCAGTACTTC. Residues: CASSLWGDRVDKNIQYF.

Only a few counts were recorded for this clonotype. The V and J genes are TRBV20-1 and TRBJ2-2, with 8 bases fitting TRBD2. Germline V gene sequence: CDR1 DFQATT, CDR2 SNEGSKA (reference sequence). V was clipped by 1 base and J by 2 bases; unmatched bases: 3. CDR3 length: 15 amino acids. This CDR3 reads CSARAAGVNTGELFF. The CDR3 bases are TGCAGTGCTAGAGCAGCGGGAGTTAACACCGGGGAGCTGTTTTTT.

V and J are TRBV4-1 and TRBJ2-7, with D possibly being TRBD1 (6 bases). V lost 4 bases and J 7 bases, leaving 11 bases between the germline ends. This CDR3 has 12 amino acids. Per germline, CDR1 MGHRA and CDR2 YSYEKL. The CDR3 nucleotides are TGCGCCAGCAGCCCAGGGGCTCGGGAGCAGTACTTC. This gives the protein CASSPGAREQYF.

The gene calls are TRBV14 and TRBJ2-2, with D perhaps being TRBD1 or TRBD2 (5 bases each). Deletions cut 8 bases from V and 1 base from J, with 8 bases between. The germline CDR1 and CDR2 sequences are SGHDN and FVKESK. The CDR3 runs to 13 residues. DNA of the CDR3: TGTGCCAGCCGGGACGGGAACACCGGGGAGCTGTTTTTT. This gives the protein CASRDGNTGELFF.

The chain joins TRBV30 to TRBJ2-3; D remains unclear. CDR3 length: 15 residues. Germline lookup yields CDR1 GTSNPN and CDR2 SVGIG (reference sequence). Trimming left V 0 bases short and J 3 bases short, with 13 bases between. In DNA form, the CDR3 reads TGTGCCTGGAGTGTACTCGGGCGGAAAACAGATACGCAGTATTTT. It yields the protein CAWSVLGRKTDTQYF.

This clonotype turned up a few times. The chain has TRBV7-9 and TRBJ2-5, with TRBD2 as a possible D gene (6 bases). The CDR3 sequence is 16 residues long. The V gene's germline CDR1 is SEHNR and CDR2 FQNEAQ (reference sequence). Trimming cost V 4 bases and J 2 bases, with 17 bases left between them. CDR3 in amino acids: CASSSLMGLQQETQYF. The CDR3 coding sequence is TGTGCCAGCAGCTCCTTAATGGGACTGCAACAAGAGACCCAGTACTTC.

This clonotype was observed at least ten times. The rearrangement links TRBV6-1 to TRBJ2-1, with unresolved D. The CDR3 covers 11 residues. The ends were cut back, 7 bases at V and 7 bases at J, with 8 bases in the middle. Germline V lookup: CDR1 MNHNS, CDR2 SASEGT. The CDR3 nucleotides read TGTGCCAGCAAAAATGGGAATGAGCAGTTCTTC. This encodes CASKNGNEQFF.

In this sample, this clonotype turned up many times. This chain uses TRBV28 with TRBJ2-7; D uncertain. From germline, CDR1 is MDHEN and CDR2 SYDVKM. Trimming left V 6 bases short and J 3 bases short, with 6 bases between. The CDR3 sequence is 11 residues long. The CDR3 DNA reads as TGTGCCAGCAGGAACCACTACGAGCAGTACTTC. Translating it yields CASRNHYEQYF. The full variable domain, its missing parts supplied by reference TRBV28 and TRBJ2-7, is DVKVTQSSRYLVKRTGEKVFLECVQDMDHENMFWYRQDPGLGLRLIYFSYDVKMKEKGDIPEGYSVSREKKERFSLILESASTNQTSMYLCASRNHYEQYFGPGTRLTVT.